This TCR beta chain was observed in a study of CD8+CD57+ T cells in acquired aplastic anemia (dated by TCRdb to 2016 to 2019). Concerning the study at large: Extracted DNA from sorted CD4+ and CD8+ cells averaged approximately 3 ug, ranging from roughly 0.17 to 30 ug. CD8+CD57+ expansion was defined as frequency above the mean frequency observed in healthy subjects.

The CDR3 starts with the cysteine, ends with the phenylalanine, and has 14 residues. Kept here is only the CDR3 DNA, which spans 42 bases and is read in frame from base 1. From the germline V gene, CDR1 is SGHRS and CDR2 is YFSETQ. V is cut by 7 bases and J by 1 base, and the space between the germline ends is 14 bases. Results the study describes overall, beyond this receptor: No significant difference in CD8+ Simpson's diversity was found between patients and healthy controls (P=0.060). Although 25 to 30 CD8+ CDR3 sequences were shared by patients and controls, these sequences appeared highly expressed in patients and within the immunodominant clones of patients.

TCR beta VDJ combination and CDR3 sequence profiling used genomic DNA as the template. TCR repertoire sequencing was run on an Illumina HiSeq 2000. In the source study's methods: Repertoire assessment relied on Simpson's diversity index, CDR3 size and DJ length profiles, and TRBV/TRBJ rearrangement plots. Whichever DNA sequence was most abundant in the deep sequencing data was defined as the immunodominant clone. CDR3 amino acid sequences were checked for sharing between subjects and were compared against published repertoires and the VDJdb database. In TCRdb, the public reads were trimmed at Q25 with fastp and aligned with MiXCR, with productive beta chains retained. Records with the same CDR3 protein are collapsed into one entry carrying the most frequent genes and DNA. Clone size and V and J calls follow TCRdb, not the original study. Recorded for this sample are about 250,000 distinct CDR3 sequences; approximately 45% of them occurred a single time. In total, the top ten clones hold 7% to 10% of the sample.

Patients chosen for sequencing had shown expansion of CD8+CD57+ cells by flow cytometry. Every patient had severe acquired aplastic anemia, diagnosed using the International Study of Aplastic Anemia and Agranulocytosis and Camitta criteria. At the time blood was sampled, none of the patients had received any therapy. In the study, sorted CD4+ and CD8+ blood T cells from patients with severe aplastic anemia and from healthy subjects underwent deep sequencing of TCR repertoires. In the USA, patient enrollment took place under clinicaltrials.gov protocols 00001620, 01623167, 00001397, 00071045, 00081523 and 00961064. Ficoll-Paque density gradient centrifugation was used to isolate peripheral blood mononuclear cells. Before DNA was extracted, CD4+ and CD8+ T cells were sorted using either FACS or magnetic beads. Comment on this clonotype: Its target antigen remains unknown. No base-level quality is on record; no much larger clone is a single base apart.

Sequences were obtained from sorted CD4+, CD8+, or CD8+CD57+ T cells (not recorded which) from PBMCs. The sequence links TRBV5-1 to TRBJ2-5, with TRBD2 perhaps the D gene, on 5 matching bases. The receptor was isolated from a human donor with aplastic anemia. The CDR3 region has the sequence CASHKAERQETQYF. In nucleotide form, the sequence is TGCGCCAGCCACAAAGCGGAGCGCCAAGAGACCCAGTACTTC.